The clone carrying this T cell receptor beta chain was detected once. CDR3 length: 16 residues. Assay execution proceeded at the deep level. Assay: immunoSEQ multiplex PCR; the TCRdb copy retains only in-frame clones and omits some. The profile shows some 700,000 clones, roughly 91% of them singletons. The sample is drawn from a study of shared clonotypes between healthy human individuals. The clonotype comes from a man aged 18 to 29 in good health. Some clones in this sample may be carry-over from other donors' samples. The sequenced sample consisted of memory CD8+ T cells from PBMCs. The sample's subset: CD45RO+ cells pooled with CCR7-negative TemRA cells. This chain links TRBV21-1 with TRBJ2-3; the table's D call TRBD2 went unverified against the DNA. TRBV21-1 is a listed pseudogene. The CDR3 loop reads CASSKFTGVGTDTQYF. The CDR3 DNA reads TGTGCCAGCAGCAAATTCACGGGGGTGGGCACAGATACGCAGTATTTT.